One sample yielded the 23 T cell receptor beta chains listed below, sequenced in a study of cytomegalovirus exposure and HLA in healthy donors. 60 Vbeta and 13 Jbeta primers were used in PCR. Sequencing used immunoSEQ multiplex PCR; TCRdb keeps in-frame clones, though not all of them. This sample has roughly 120,000 clones, with approximately 80% found just once. Material: PBMCs. These receptors were collected from a middle-aged man in good health and CMV-seronegative.

This sequence joins TRBV6-5 and TRBJ2-7; the match to TRBD1 covers 7 bases. CDR1 MNHEY and CDR2 SVGAGI come from the germline V gene. The CDR3 extends over 14 amino acids. V gave up 5 bases and J gave up 0 bases; unmatched junction bases: 4. The CDR3 coding sequence is TGTGCCAGCAGTGAGAGGGACAGCTCCTACGAGCAGTACTTC. It specifies CASSERDSSYEQYF.

V is TRBV4-3 and J is TRBJ2-2; D might be TRBD1 (6 bases). Germline V gene data show CDR1 as LGHNA and CDR2 as YSLEER. Trimming took off 4 bases at V and 1 base at J, with 10 bases between the two ends. The CDR3 totals 15 residues. The chain's CDR3 is CASSRTALNTGELFF. The CDR3, as DNA: TGCGCCAGCAGCCGGACAGCACTGAACACCGGGGAGCTGTTTTTT.

The chain links TRBV6-1 to TRBJ2-7; 8 bases fit TRBD1. The CDR3 covers 15 residues. V dropped 2 bases and J dropped 2; count of bases not matched to a gene: 5. In germline, CDR1 is MNHNS, CDR2 SASEGT. CDR3 amino acids: CASSELTGAAYEQYF. The CDR3 region has the DNA TGTGCCAGCAGTGAATTGACAGGGGCTGCCTACGAGCAGTACTTC.

The rearrangement uses TRBV6-1 and TRBJ1-5, with D possibly TRBD1 on 6 matching bases. The CDR3 is 16 residues long. The germline V gene encodes CDR1 MNHNS and CDR2 SASEGT. V shed 3 bases and J shed 5 bases, with 17 bases lying between them. CDR3 bases: TGTGCCAGCAGTGACAACAGGGTTGGGCTCGATCAGCCCCAGCATTTT. Protein sequence: CASSDNRVGLDQPQHF.

Regarding this clone: This likely traces to a read error, being one base from a far larger clone. Other DNA sequences in this sample translate to the same CDR3. J is TRBJ2-3 and V is TRBV6-4; 14 bases match TRBD2. The CDR3 has 15 amino acids. CDR1 is MRHNA, CDR2 SNTAGT, per germline. The CDR3 reads CASSDSTSGGDTQYF. The CDR3 region has the DNA TGTGCCAGCAGTGACTCGACTAGCGGGGGGGATACGCAGTATTTC.

The rearrangement joins TRBV6-6 to TRBJ1-2; TRBD1 aligns across 7 bases. This CDR3 region has 15 residues. Germline V gives CDR1 MNHNY, CDR2 SVGAGI (reference sequence). V shed 8 bases and J 5 bases; nucleotides not matched to a gene: 14. CDR3 bases: TGTGCCAGCCTGATACCGGACAGGCGCTTTTATGGCTACACCTTC. Translation gives CASLIPDRRFYGYTF.

V is TRBV7-8 and J is TRBJ2-5; 8 nucleotides match TRBD2. The CDR3 has 14 residues. CDR1 SGHVS and CDR2 FQNEAQ come from the germline V gene. The V and J ends lost 5 bases and 4 bases, in that order; junction bases with no gene match: 6. The CDR3 sequence: CASSRAGGRETQYF. CDR3 nucleotides: TGTGCCAGCAGCCGGGCGGGGGGAAGAGAGACCCAGTACTTC.

This rearrangement joins TRBV13 to TRBJ2-2, with D possibly matching TRBD1 (5 bases). The V end lost 5 bases, the J end lost 6 bases, and 10 bases lay between the germline ends. The CDR3 has 13 amino acids. Germline V gene data show CDR1 as PRHDT and CDR2 as FYEKMQ (reference sequence). CDR3 amino acids: CASSTQGPGELFF. The DNA of the CDR3 is TGTGCCAGCAGCACGCAGGGCCCCGGGGAGCTGTTTTTT. Drawing the rest from reference TRBV13 and TRBJ2-2, the complete variable domain is AAGVIQSPRHLIKEKRETATLKCYPIPRHDTVYWYQQGPGQDPQFLISFYEKMQSDKGSIPDRFSAQQFSDYHSELNMSSLELGDSALYFCASSTQGPGELFFGEGSRLTVL.

The chain carries TRBV7-3 and TRBJ1-2; a possible D gene is TRBD1 (5 bases). Germline assignment: CDR1 SGHTA and CDR2 FQGTGA. CDR3 length equals 13 residues. The V end was cut by 4 bases, the J end by 6 bases, with 12 bases between. The CDR3 is CASSSQGQDGYTF. The DNA for the CDR3 is TGTGCCAGCAGCTCTCAGGGTCAGGATGGCTACACCTTC.

V and J are TRBV5-1 and TRBJ1-1, with 7 nucleotides matching TRBD1. Unmatched junction bases numbered 5, after V lost 4 bases and J lost 2 bases. This CDR3 has 14 residues. From germline, CDR1 is SGHRS and CDR2 YFSETQ. The CDR3 region has the DNA TGCGCCAGCAGCCCTTGGACAGGAAACACTGAAGCTTTCTTT. Translation: CASSPWTGNTEAFF.

The chain carries TRBV30 and TRBJ2-5, with D possibly matching TRBD2 (5 bases). V was trimmed by 8 bases and J by 0 bases, leaving 13 bases between them. This CDR3 is 13 amino acids long. Germline V lookup: CDR1 GTSNPN, CDR2 SVGIG (reference sequence). CDR3 nucleotides: TGTGCCGGCATAAGAGGGAACCAAGAGACCCAGTACTTC. Protein product: CAGIRGNQETQYF.

This rearrangement joins TRBV6-6 to TRBJ1-3; TRBD1 matches 7 bases. V lost 2 bases, J lost 0 bases, and 4 bases stayed unmatched. CDR3 size: 16 residues. The germline V gene has CDR1 MNHNY and CDR2 SVGAGI (reference sequence). The CDR3 nucleotides read TGTGCCAGCAGTTACGGCGGGACAGTCTCTGGAAACACCATATATTTT. Translated: CASSYGGTVSGNTIYF.

The V gene is TRBV7-2, the J gene TRBJ1-3, with a weak D call TRBD1 (6 bases). Germline V gene sequence: CDR1 SGHTA, CDR2 FQGNSA. This CDR3 is built from 16 residues. V was clipped by 0 bases and J by 5 bases, with 14 bases between them. CDR3 in amino acids: CASSLAGRGARNTIYF. CDR3 DNA sequence: TGTGCCAGCAGCTTAGCGGGCCGGGGGGCGCGAAACACCATATATTTT.

This clone has just a few counts. CDR3 loop: CASNRETRTSSPLHF. The CDR3 nucleotides read TGTGCCAGCAATAGGGAGACACGAACCTCTTCACCCCTCCACTTT. The chain recombines TRBV2 with TRBJ1-6; no reliable D call. V shed 7 bases and J shed 9 bases, with 19 bases lying between them. The CDR3 runs to 15 residues. Germline V gives CDR1 SNHLY, CDR2 FYNNEI.

The chain couples TRBV5-5 to TRBJ1-1; 8 nucleotides align to TRBD1. The V gene end was trimmed by 3 bases and the J gene end by 0 bases; junction bases not matched to a gene: 4. This CDR3 is built from 15 residues. Germline values: CDR1 SGHKS, CDR2 YYEKEE (reference sequence). CDR3 protein: CASSWGTGLNTEAFF. The CDR3 DNA is TGTGCCAGCAGCTGGGGGACAGGACTGAACACTGAAGCTTTCTTT.

V is TRBV29-1 and J is TRBJ2-2, with D possibly TRBD1 on 8 matching bases. The CDR3 loop spans 13 amino acids. V was clipped by 4 bases and J by 6 bases, with 12 bases between them. The germline CDR1 and CDR2 sequences are SQVTM and ANQGSEA. The chain's CDR3 is CSVGQGRAGELFF. In DNA, the CDR3 is TGCAGCGTTGGACAGGGGAGGGCCGGGGAGCTGTTTTTT.

This clone was recorded once. The chain combines TRBV7-2 with TRBJ1-2; 8 bases match TRBD1. The V gene end was trimmed by 9 bases and the J gene end by 1 base; junction bases not matched to a gene: 4. Germline V gene lookup returns CDR1 SGHTA and CDR2 FQGNSA. The CDR3 consists of 13 residues. CDR3 region: CASTGGDNYGYTF. In DNA form, the CDR3 reads TGTGCCAGTACAGGGGGGGATAACTATGGCTACACCTTC.

V usage is TRBV6-5 and J usage is TRBJ1-2, with D perhaps TRBD1 (6 bases). Germline V gene sequence: CDR1 MNHEY, CDR2 SVGAGI. Trimming removed 3 bases at V and 3 bases at J, with 17 bases between. The CDR3 consists of 16 residues. CDR3 amino acids: CASSYMSGGSDYGYTF. For the CDR3, the DNA is TGTGCCAGCAGTTATATGTCGGGGGGCAGTGACTATGGCTACACCTTC.

The chain carries TRBV11-2 and TRBJ1-2; D possibly corresponds to TRBD1 (6 bases). Looked up from germline, CDR1 is SGHAT and CDR2 is FQNNGV. Trimming took off 5 bases at V and 3 bases at J, with 13 bases between the two ends. This CDR3 has 14 residues. DNA for the CDR3: TGTGCCAGCAGCCAGACACAGGGAGACTATGGCTACACCTTC. Protein sequence: CASSQTQGDYGYTF.

This clone was observed once. V and J are TRBV4-2 and TRBJ1-2; D unresolved. The V end lost 2 bases, the J end lost 1 base, and 11 bases lay between the germline ends. The CDR3 is 15 amino acids. The germline V gene encodes CDR1 LGHNA and CDR2 YNFKEQ. The CDR3 DNA reads TGTGCCAGCAGCCAACTTAACAATAATAACTATGGCTACACCTTC. Translating it yields CASSQLNNNNYGYTF.

On this clone: A junction end diverges from the germline sequence, so it may reflect a read error. The chain employs TRBV28 and TRBJ2-4, with a possible D match to TRBD2 (6 bases). The CDR3 is 14 residues long. Germline-derived CDR1 and CDR2 are MDHEN and SYDVKM. The DNA for the CDR3 is TGTGCCAGCAGTTTGGTAGGTAGCGGAAACAGTCAGTACTTC. It translates to CASSLVGSGNSQYF.

This clone has more than one count but fewer than ten. The chain carries TRBV5-4 and TRBJ2-7; 9 positions match TRBD1. Germline V gene sequence: CDR1 SGHNT, CDR2 YYREEE (reference sequence). This CDR3 is built from 13 residues. The ends lost 4 bases at V and 4 bases at J; junction bases unmatched: 3. CDR3 sequence reads: CASSPDRGYEQYF. CDR3 in DNA: TGTGCCAGCAGCCCCGACAGGGGGTACGAGCAGTACTTC.

The chain carries TRBV7-9 and TRBJ2-2; 8 bases fit TRBD1. V lost 1 base, J lost 4 bases, and 8 bases stayed unmatched. Germline CDR1 is SEHNR and CDR2 is FQNEAQ (reference sequence). The CDR3 extends over 17 amino acids. The CDR3 loop reads CASSLDRPGGVTGELFF. DNA of the CDR3: TGTGCCAGCAGCTTAGATCGGCCAGGGGGCGTCACCGGGGAGCTGTTTTTT.